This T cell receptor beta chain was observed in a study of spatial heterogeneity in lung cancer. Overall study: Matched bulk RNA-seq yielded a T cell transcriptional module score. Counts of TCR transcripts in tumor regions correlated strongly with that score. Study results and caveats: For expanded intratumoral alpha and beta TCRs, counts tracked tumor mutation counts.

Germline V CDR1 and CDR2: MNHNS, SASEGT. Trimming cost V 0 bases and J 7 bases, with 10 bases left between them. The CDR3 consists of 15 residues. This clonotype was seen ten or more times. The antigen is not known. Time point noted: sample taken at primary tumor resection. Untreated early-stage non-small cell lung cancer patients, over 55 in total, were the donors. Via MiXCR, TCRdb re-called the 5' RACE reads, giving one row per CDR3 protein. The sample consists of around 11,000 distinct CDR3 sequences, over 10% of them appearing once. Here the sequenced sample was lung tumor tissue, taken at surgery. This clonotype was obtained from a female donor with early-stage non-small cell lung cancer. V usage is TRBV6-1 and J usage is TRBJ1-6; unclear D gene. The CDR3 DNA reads TGTGCCAGCAGTGAAGCGAACAGCCCGAATTCACCCCTCCACTTT. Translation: CASSEANSPNSPLHF.